This T cell receptor beta chain was identified during a study of T cell responses to AZD1222 COVID-19 vaccine. Study-wide results and limits: Donors in the cohort were predominantly white British and more often female, and clonal diversity was possibly underestimated.

Repertoires were generated with immunoSEQ multiplex PCR, while TCRdb's copy carries only in-frame clones and drops some. Found here are 150,000 to 200,000 clones, roughly 92% of them singletons; the top ten hold nearly 3.5%. Germline V gene lookup returns CDR1 MNHEY and CDR2 SMNVEV (reference sequence). CDR3 length equals 15 residues. Between the trimmed V and J ends, which lost 0 bases and 1 base, there was a span of 9 bases. As to this clone: The antigen is not known.

The chain employs TRBV27 and TRBJ1-1; unclear D gene. The sample consisted of peripheral blood, taken 28 days after the second AZD1222 dose. The TCR comes from an adult who received the AZD1222 COVID-19 vaccine. The CDR3 is CASSLSRSQNTEAFF. The CDR3, as DNA: TGTGCCAGCAGTTTATCGCGGAGTCAGAACACTGAAGCTTTCTTT.